This is a list of T cell receptor beta chains from one sample in a study of blood T cell repertoires in COVID-19. Produced via immunoSEQ multiplex PCR; TCRdb's table is partial and in-frame only. Among 100,000 to 150,000 clones listed, over 75% were seen once. Sequencing was done on a sample of peripheral blood. The origin of the receptors is a man aged 25-45 years with COVID-19, enrolled during active disease. Both conserved end residues are part of each CDR3. The D gene is left open where the match is weak.

v_gene	j_gene	d_gene	len	CDR3nt	CDR3aa
TRBV10-3	TRBJ1-1	NA	16	TGTGCCATCAGTGACTCACGGAGGGCTCTGAACACTGAAGCTTTCTTT	CAISDSRRALNTEAFF
TRBV2	TRBJ2-7	TRBD2	17	TGTGCCAGCAGAGCAATTACTAGCGGGAGATGGTCCTACGAGCAGTACTTC	CASRAITSGRWSYEQYF
TRBV7-7	TRBJ2-3	NA	13	TGTGCTAGCAGCTTGATGAGCTCAGATACGCAGTATTTT	CASSLMSSDTQYF
TRBV2	TRBJ1-1	NA	14	TGTGCCAGCAGTGAATGGACACAGAACACTGAAGCTTTCTTT	CASSEWTQNTEAFF
TRBV28	TRBJ1-5	TRBD1	15	TGTGCCAGCAAGCCGTCCGGACAGGGGTTTCAGCCCCAGCATTTT	CASKPSGQGFQPQHF
TRBV2	TRBJ1-4	TRBD1	14	TGTGCCAGCAGTACAGGGGGCGAGGGTGAAAAACTGTTTTTT	CASSTGGEGEKLFF
TRBV5-4	TRBJ2-1	NA	16	TGTGCCAGCAGCACCGGCGGCCAAATCTCCTACAATGAGCAGTTCTTC	CASSTGGQISYNEQFF
TRBV3-1/TRBV3-2	TRBJ2-5	NA	12	TGTGCCAGCAGCCAAGTCGGAGAGACCCAGTACTTC	CASSQVGETQYF
TRBV4-1	TRBJ1-2	TRBD1	13	TGCGCCAGCAGCCAAACAGGGGAAGATGGCTACACCTTC	CASSQTGEDGYTF
TRBV5-4	TRBJ2-7	NA	18	TGTGCCAGCAGCTTATTAGGGGGCGACGGGAGAACGTCCTACGAGCAGTACTTC	CASSLLGGDGRTSYEQYF
TRBV19	TRBJ1-5	TRBD1	15	TGTGCCAGTAGCACGACAGGGCTGGAGAATCAGCCCCAGCATTTT	CASSTTGLENQPQHF
TRBV4-2	TRBJ2-5	TRBD2	20	TGTGCCAGCAGCCAAGACTTAGCAGAACGGACTAGCGGGGGGAGTGAGACCCAGTACTTC	CASSQDLAERTSGGSETQYF
TRBV5-4	TRBJ1-2	NA	16	TGTGCCAGCAGCTCCATGGTGACAGACCGAAACTATGGCTACACCTTC	CASSSMVTDRNYGYTF
TRBV27	TRBJ2-1	TRBD2	19	TGTGCCAGCAGTTTTTGGAGGACTAGCGGGGGGGCGGTGTACAATGAGCAGTTCTTC	CASSFWRTSGGAVYNEQFF
TRBV4-1	TRBJ2-5	NA	20	TGCGCCAGCAGCCAAGATCGAGGGACTGGTAGGGGCCTTCACCAAGAGACCCAGTACTTC	CASSQDRGTGRGLHQETQYF
TRBV19	TRBJ2-5	TRBD2	16	TGTGCCAGCAGGACTAGCGGGGGAGTCGGTGAAGAGACCCAGTACTTC	CASRTSGGVGEETQYF
TRBV6-1	TRBJ2-7	TRBD2	14	TGTGCCAGCAGTGAAGCCGGGGGGGCGCAGGAGCAGTACTTC	CASSEAGGAQEQYF
TRBV9	TRBJ2-5	TRBD1	14	TGTGCCAGCAGCGTACAGGGGGACCAAGAGACCCAGTACTTC	CASSVQGDQETQYF